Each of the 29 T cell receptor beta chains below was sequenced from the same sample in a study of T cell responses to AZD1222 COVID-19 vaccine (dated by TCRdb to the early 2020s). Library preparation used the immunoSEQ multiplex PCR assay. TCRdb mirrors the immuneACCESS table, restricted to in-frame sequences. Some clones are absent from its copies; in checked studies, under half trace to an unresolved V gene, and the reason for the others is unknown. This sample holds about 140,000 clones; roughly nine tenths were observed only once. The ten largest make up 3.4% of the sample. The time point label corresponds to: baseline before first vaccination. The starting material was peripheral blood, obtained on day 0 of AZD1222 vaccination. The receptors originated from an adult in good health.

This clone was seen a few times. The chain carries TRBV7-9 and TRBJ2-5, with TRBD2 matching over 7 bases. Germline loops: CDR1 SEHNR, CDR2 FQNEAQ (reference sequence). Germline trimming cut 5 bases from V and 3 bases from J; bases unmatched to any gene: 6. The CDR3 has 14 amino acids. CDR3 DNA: TGTGCCAGCAGCCCTAGCGGATTTAAAGAGACCCAGTACTTC. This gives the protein CASSPSGFKETQYF.

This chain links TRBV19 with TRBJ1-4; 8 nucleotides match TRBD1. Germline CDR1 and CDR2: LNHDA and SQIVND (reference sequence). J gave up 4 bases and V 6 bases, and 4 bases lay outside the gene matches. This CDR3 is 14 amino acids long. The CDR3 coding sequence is TGTGCCAGTAGGGCGGGACAGGATAATGAAAAACTGTTTTTT. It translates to CASRAGQDNEKLFF.

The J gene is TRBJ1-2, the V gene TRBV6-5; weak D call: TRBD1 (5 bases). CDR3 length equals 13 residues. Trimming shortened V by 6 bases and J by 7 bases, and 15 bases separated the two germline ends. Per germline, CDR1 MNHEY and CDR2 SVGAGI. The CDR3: CASSSGTAIGYTF. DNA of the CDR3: TGTGCCAGCAGCTCCGGGACGGCCATTGGCTACACCTTC.

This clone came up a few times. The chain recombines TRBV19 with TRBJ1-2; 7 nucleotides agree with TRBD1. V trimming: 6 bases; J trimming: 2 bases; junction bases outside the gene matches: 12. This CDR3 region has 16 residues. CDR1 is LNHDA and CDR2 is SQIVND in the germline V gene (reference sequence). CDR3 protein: CASRGGTGAINYGYTF. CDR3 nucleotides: TGTGCCAGTAGAGGGGGAACAGGGGCAATAAACTATGGCTACACCTTC.

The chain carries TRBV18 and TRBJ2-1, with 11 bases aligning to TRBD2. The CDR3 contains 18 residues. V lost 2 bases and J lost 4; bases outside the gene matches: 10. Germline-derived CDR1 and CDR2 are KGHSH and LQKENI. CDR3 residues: CASSPRETSGSLYNEQFF. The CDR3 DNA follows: TGTGCCAGCTCACCAAGGGAAACTAGCGGGAGCCTATACAATGAGCAGTTCTTC. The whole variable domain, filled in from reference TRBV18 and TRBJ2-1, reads NAGVMQNPRHLVRRRGQEARLRCSPMKGHSHVYWYRQLPEEGLKFMVYLQKENIIDESGMPKERFSAEFPKEGPSILRIQQVVRGDSAAYFCASSPRETSGSLYNEQFFGPGTRLTVL.

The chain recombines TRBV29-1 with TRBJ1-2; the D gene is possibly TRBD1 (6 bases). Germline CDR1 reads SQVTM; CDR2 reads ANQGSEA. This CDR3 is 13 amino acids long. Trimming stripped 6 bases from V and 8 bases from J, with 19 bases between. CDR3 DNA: TGCAGCGTGGGGGCACCCGGGGGTGGCGGCTACACCTTC. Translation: CSVGAPGGGGYTF.

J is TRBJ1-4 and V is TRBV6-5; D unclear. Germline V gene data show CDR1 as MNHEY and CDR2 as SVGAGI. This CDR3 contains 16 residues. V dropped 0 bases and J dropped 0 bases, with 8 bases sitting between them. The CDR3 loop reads CASSYSMGATNEKLFF. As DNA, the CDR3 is TGTGCCAGCAGTTACTCGATGGGTGCAACTAATGAAAAACTGTTTTTT.

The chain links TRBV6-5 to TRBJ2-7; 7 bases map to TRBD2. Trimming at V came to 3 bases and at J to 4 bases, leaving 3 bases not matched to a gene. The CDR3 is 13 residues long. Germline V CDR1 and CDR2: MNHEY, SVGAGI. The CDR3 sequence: CASSYLGGYEQYF. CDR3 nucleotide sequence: TGTGCCAGCAGTTATCTCGGGGGGTACGAGCAGTACTTC.

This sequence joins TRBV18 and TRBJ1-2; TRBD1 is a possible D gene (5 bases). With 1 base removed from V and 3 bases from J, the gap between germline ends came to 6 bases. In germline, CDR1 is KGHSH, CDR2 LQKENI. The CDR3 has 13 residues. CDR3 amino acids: CASSPLGDYGYTF. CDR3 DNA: TGTGCCAGCTCACCACTGGGGGACTATGGCTACACCTTC.

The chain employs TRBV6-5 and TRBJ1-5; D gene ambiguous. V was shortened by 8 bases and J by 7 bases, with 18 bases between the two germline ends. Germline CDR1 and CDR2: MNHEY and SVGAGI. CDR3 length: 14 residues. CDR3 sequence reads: CASGLHGPGQPQHF. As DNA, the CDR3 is TGTGCCAGCGGCCTACACGGACCTGGACAGCCCCAGCATTTT.

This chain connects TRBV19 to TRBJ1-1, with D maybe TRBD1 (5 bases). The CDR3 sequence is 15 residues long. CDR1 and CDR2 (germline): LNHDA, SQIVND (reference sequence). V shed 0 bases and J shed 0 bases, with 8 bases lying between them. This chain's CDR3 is CASSIEGLMNTEAFF. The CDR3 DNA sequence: TGTGCCAGTAGTATAGAGGGGCTCATGAACACTGAAGCTTTCTTT.

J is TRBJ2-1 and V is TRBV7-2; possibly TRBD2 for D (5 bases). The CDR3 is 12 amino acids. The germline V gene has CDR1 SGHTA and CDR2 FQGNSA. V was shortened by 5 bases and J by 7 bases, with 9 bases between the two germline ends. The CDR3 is CASSRTRNEQFF. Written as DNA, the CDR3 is TGTGCCAGCAGCCGCACTAGGAATGAGCAGTTCTTC.

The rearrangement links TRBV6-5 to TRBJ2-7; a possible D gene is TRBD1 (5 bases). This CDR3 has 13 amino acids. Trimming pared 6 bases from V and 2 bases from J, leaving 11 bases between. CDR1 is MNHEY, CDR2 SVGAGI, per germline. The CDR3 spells CASRRQQAYEQYF. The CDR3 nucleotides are TGTGCCAGCAGGCGACAGCAAGCCTACGAGCAGTACTTC.

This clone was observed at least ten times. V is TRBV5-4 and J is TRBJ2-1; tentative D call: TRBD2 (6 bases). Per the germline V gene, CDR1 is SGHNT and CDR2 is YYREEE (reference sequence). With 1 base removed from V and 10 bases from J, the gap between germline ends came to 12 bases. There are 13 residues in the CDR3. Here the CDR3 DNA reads TGTGCCAGCAGCTTGATCGGGAGCGGGGAGCAGTTCTTC. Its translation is CASSLIGSGEQFF.

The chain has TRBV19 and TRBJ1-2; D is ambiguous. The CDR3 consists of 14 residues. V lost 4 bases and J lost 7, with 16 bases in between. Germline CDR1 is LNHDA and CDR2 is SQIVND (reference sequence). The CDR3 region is CASSSTSFVSGYTF. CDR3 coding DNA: TGTGCCAGTAGTAGTACGAGTTTCGTCTCTGGCTACACCTTC.

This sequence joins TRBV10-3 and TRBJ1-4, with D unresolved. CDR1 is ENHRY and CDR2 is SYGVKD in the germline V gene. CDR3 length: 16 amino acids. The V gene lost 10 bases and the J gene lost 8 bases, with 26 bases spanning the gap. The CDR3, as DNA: TGTGCCACCGGAGACCCCGGACCGGCCCGAGGGGAAAAACTGTTTTTT. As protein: CATGDPGPARGEKLFF.

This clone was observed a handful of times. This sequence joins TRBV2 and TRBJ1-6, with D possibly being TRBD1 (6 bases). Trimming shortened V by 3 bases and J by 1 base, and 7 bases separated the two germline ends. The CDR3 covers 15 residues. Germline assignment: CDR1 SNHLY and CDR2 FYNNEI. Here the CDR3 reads CASSDDRSYNSPLHF. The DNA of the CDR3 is TGTGCCAGCAGTGACGACAGGTCCTATAATTCACCCCTCCACTTT.

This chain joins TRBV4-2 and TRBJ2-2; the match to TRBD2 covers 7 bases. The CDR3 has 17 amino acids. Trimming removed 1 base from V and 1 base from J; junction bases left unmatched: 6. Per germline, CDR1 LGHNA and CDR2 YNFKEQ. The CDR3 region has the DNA TGTGCCAGCAGCCAAGTCGGGGCTAGCGGGAACACCGGGGAGCTGTTTTTT. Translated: CASSQVGASGNTGELFF.

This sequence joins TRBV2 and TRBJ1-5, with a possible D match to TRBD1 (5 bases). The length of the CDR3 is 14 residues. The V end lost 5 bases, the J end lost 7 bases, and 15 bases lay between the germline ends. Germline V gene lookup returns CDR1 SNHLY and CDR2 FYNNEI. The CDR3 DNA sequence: TGTGCCAGCAGTTTGGGGAACGCAGGGCAGCCCCAGCATTTT. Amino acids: CASSLGNAGQPQHF.

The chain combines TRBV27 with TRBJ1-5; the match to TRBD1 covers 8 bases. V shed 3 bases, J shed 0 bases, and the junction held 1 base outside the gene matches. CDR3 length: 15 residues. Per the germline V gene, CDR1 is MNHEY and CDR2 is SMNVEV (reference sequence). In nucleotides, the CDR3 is TGTGCCAGCAGTTTTGGACAGGGTAGCAATCAGCCCCAGCATTTT. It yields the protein CASSFGQGSNQPQHF.

The CDR3 is CASSLGDGGEKLFF. The CDR3 DNA reads TGTGCCAGCAGTCTTGGGGACGGGGGCGAAAAACTGTTTTTT. The genes are TRBV3-1 (or the pseudogene TRBV3-2) and TRBJ1-4; D is perhaps TRBD1 (6 bases). This CDR3 spans 14 amino acids. Germline V gene sequence: CDR1 LGHDT, CDR2 YNNKEL (reference sequence). The germline V and J ends were trimmed by 6 bases and 8 bases, with 16 bases remaining between them.

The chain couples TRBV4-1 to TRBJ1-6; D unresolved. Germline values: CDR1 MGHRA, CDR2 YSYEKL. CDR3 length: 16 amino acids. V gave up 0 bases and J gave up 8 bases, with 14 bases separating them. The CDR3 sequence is CASSQEETYDDSPLHF. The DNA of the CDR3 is TGCGCCAGCAGCCAAGAGGAGACATATGACGATTCACCCCTCCACTTT.

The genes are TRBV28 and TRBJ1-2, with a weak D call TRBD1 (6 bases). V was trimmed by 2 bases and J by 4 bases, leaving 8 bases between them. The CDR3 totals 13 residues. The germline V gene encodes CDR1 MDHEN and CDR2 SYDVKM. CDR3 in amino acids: CASSLGQLYGYTF. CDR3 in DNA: TGTGCCAGCAGTTTAGGACAGCTCTATGGCTACACCTTC.

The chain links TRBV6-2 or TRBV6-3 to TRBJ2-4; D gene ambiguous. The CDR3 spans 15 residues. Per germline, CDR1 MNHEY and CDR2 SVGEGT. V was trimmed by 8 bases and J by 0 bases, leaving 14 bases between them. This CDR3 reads CASRPLPLAKNIQYF. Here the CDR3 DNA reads TGTGCCAGCCGCCCTTTACCATTAGCCAAAAACATTCAGTACTTC.

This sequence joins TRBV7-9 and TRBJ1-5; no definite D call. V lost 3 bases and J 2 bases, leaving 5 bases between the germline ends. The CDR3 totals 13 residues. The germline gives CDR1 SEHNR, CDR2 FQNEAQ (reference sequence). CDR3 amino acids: CASSFRGNQPQHF. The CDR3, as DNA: TGTGCCAGCAGCTTTCGGGGCAATCAGCCCCAGCATTTT.

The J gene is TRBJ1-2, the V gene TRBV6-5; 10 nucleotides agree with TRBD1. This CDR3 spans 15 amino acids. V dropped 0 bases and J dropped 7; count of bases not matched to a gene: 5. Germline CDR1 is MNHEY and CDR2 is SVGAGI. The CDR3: CASSYSGQGRGGYTF. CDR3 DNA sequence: TGTGCCAGCAGTTACTCGGGACAGGGGAGGGGTGGCTACACCTTC.

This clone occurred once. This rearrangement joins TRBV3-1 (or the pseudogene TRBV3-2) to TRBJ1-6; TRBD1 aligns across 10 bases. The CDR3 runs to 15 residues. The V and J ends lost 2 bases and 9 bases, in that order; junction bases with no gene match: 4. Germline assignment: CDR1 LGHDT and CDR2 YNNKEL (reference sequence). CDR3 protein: CASSQTGTGVSPLHF. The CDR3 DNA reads TGTGCCAGCAGCCAAACCGGGACAGGGGTTTCACCCCTCCACTTT.

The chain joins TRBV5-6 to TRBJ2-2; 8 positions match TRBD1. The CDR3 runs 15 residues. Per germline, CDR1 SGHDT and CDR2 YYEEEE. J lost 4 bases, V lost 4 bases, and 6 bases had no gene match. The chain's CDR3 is CASSRTGTGTGELFF. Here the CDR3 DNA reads TGTGCCAGCAGCCGGACAGGGACGGGCACCGGGGAGCTGTTTTTT. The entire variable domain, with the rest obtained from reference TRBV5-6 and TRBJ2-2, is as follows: DAGVTQSPTHLIKTRGQQVTLRCSPKSGHDTVSWYQQALGQGPQFIFQYYEEEERQRGNFPDRFSGHQFPNYSSELNVNALLLGDSALYLCASSRTGTGTGELFFGEGSRLTVL.

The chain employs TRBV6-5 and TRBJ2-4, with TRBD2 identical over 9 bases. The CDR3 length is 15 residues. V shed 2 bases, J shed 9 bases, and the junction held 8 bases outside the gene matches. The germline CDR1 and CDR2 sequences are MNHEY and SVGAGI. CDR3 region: CASSYRDSGRGIQYF. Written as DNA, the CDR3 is TGTGCCAGCAGTTACAGGGATAGCGGGAGAGGCATTCAGTACTTC.